Listed here is a single T cell receptor (beta chain). How the authors handled the data: How many nucleated cells were present was estimated from reference gene primer amplification. Libraries were prepared by immunoSEQ multiplex PCR; TCRdb keeps only in-frame clonotypes and omits some of them. V and J calls and clone size are given by that table; D and trimming were obtained from the DNA. The sample has about 260,000 clones, 84% seen once. The entry originates in a study of blood T cell repertoires in COVID-19. Looking at the study overall: The analysed material was cDNA or gDNA that came from T cells, B-cell-depleted T cells, or PBMCs.

The V gene's germline CDR1 is SGHDN and CDR2 FVKESK. CDR3 length equals 16 residues. V shed 1 base and J 4 bases; nucleotides not matched to a gene: 6. The sample taken for sequencing was peripheral blood. This clonotype was obtained from a middle-aged woman who had recovered from COVID-19. V and J are TRBV14 and TRBJ2-3; the match to TRBD1 covers 9 bases. This chain's CDR3 is CASSQVPGQGPDTQYF. The DNA of the CDR3 is TGTGCCAGCAGCCAAGTCCCCGGACAGGGGCCAGATACGCAGTATTTT.